This T cell receptor beta chain was recovered during a study of response to subunit inactivated influenza vaccine (dated by TCRdb to the late 2010s). About the investigation overall: To follow how T cells responded to a trivalent subunit inactivated influenza vaccine, the researchers relied on deep quantitative profiling of the T cell receptor repertoire.

The library was made by RT-PCR. TCRdb records Illumina HiSeq 2500 as the sequencer. TCRdb applied fastp at Q25 and MiXCR to the public reads, then kept only in-frame beta chains. All rows with the same CDR3 protein become a single entry with the most common DNA and genes. For this sample the table gives about 800,000 distinct CDR3 sequences, of which around 20% were detected only once. Clones ranked in the top ten supply 10% to 13% of the sample. The full study reports these points: According to the authors, only a limited number of new T cells may be recruited by each seasonal influenza vaccination.

V is cut back by 8 bases and J by 4 bases, with 11 bases in the junction unmatched. Including the terminal cysteine and phenylalanine, the CDR3 comprises 14 residues. Of the read, only the CDR3 DNA is kept; its 42 bases are in frame from base 1. The germline V gene supplies CDR1 SQVTM and CDR2 ANQGSEA. A remark on this clonotype: The antigen this receptor binds is unknown. Base qualities are missing; no much larger clone stands one base away.

Sequencing was performed on PBMCs from blood, taken 4 to 6 days after vaccination. This TCR was recovered from a man aged 50 to 59 who received an inactivated influenza vaccine. Donor details come from another sample of the same person, matched by shared clones. This receptor chain uses TRBV29-1 and TRBJ2-3; 8 of the junction bases match TRBD1. Here the CDR3 is given as CSTSRGPSADTQYF. In nucleotide form, the sequence is TGCAGCACTAGCAGGGGGCCCTCCGCAGATACGCAGTATTTT.